A single sample gave rise to the 25 T cell receptor beta chains below, sequenced in a study of T cell responses to AZD1222 COVID-19 vaccine. Method: immunoSEQ multiplex PCR; TCRdb's copy keeps in-frame clones and lacks some. The profile covers over 120,000 clones, with about 92% appearing a single time and under 2% taken by the ten largest. The sample consisted of peripheral blood, taken 28 days after the second AZD1222 dose. These receptors originate from an adult who received the AZD1222 COVID-19 vaccine.

The CDR3 DNA is TGTGCCAGTACCACTAAGAGGTGGGGGATCGGCGCCTATGGCTACACCTTC. Residues: CASTTKRWGIGAYGYTF. The chain links TRBV19 to TRBJ1-2; perhaps TRBD1 as D (5 bases). CDR1 LNHDA and CDR2 SQIVND come from the germline V gene (reference sequence). Trimming stripped 7 bases from V and 4 bases from J, with 25 bases between. This CDR3 has 17 residues.

The V gene is TRBV11-3, the J gene TRBJ2-1, with 13 bases lining up with TRBD2. Trimming took 4 bases from V and 2 from J; bases not matched to a gene: 2. The CDR3 length is 16 residues. Germline V gene sequence: CDR1 SGHNT, CDR2 YENEEA. CDR3 region: CASSSGLAGPYNEQFF. The CDR3 DNA sequence: TGTGCCAGCAGCTCGGGACTAGCGGGGCCCTACAATGAGCAGTTCTTC.

The J gene is TRBJ2-1, the V gene TRBV2; 7 positions agree with TRBD2. The CDR3 extends over 11 amino acids. Germline V gene data show CDR1 as SNHLY and CDR2 as FYNNEI. Germline trimming cut 6 bases from V and 7 bases from J; bases unmatched to any gene: 0. Written as DNA, the CDR3 is TGTGCCAGCAGGGGAGGGAATGAGCAGTTCTTC. It encodes CASRGGNEQFF.

V usage is TRBV5-6 and J usage is TRBJ2-1, with D possibly TRBD2 on 6 matching bases. With 0 bases removed from V and 5 bases from J, the gap between germline ends came to 12 bases. Germline V gives CDR1 SGHDT, CDR2 YYEEEE. The CDR3 runs 15 residues. CDR3 bases: TGTGCCAGCAGCTTGGCCGGGGGTTTAAACAATGAGCAGTTCTTC. Its protein product is CASSLAGGLNNEQFF.

The chain is built from TRBV5-1 and TRBJ2-2; TRBD1 might be the D (5 bases). The V gene lost 0 bases and the J gene lost 5 bases, with 8 bases spanning the gap. The CDR3 loop spans 14 amino acids. Germline CDR1 SGHRS, CDR2 YFSETQ. In DNA form, the CDR3 reads TGCGCCAGCAGCTTGGGGGGCGGAACCGGGGAGCTGTTTTTT. Translation gives CASSLGGGTGELFF.

This rearrangement joins TRBV5-6 to TRBJ1-1; no firm D call. CDR3 length: 12 residues. Per germline, CDR1 SGHDT and CDR2 YYEEEE. V was cut by 1 base and J by 3 bases, with 4 bases left in between. CDR3 nucleotides: TGTGCCAGCAGCTTGAAGGACACTGAAGCTTTCTTT. Translation: CASSLKDTEAFF.

The rearrangement joins TRBV18 to TRBJ1-2; 7 bases line up with TRBD1. Germline CDR1 is KGHSH and CDR2 is LQKENI. This CDR3 contains 18 residues. V was pared by 3 bases and J by 3 bases, with 16 bases of the junction left unmatched. The CDR3: CASSPYPRDRAGDYGYTF. The CDR3 nucleotides are TGTGCCAGCTCACCCTATCCTCGAGACAGGGCTGGGGACTATGGCTACACCTTC.

With respect to this clone: The sample carries other DNA sequences with the same CDR3. The chain recombines TRBV27 with TRBJ1-2; TRBD1 matches 7 bases. Trimming took 6 bases from V and 4 from J; bases not matched to a gene: 8. The CDR3 contains 14 residues. Per germline, CDR1 MNHEY and CDR2 SMNVEV (reference sequence). The DNA for the CDR3 is TGTGCCAGCAGCCCCGGGGGACAGAGCTATGGCTACACCTTC. This codes for CASSPGGQSYGYTF.

A remark on this clone: Germline is not matched at one junction end, which may reflect a read error. The rearrangement joins TRBV30 to TRBJ2-7; D is perhaps TRBD1 (7 bases). The CDR3 runs 12 residues. Germline V gene data show CDR1 as GTSNPN and CDR2 as SVGIG (reference sequence). The CDR3 loop is CAWSTTRSGGHF. The CDR3 DNA reads as TGTGCCTGGAGTACAACTCGGTCAGGGGGGCATTTC.

This clone came up once. This chain links TRBV5-1 with TRBJ2-1; D is ambiguous. Germline V CDR1 and CDR2: SGHRS, YFSETQ. This CDR3 contains 14 residues. V dropped 4 bases and J dropped 0 bases, with 8 bases sitting between them. CDR3 bases: TGCGCCAGCAGCATCTTTAGCTCCTACAATGAGCAGTTCTTC. Encoded protein: CASSIFSSYNEQFF.

The V and J genes are TRBV19 and TRBJ1-2; TRBD1 aligns across 7 bases. This CDR3 has 17 amino acids. After removal of 1 base from V and 8 bases from J, the junction contained 16 bases not matched to a gene. Per germline, CDR1 LNHDA and CDR2 SQIVND (reference sequence). The CDR3 DNA is TGTGCCAGTAGTATAGGAGGGGGCCGATTCCGCAGTGAGGGCTACACCTTC. Its protein product is CASSIGGGRFRSEGYTF.

The chain uses TRBV7-2 and TRBJ2-7, with a possible D match to TRBD2 (6 bases). Trimming took off 5 bases at V and 6 bases at J, with 14 bases between the two ends. The germline V gene has CDR1 SGHTA and CDR2 FQGNSA. There are 13 residues in the CDR3. CDR3 loop: CASSPGDWGEQYF. The DNA of the CDR3 is TGTGCCAGCAGCCCCGGGGACTGGGGCGAGCAGTACTTC.

This clone occurred once. The V gene is TRBV12-1, the J gene TRBJ1-5. TRBV12-1 is recorded as a pseudogene. The CDR3 length is 16 residues. The chain's CDR3 is CASSPRGGAKNQPQHF. Written as DNA, the CDR3 is TGTGCCAGCAGCCCCCGTGGAGGGGCGAAGAATCAGCCCCAGCATTTT.

The chain recombines TRBV13 with TRBJ2-5; D tentatively reads TRBD1 or TRBD2 (5 bases each). V lost 4 bases, J lost 3 bases, and 12 bases lay in between. The CDR3 spans 14 residues. Germline V CDR1 and CDR2: PRHDT, FYEKMQ (reference sequence). The CDR3 DNA follows: TGTGCCAGCAGCTCAACCGGGGCCGAAGAGACCCAGTACTTC. Its translation is CASSSTGAEETQYF.

The chain employs TRBV11-1 and TRBJ1-2; 7 bases are a match to TRBD1. J lost 6 bases, V lost 5 bases, and 6 bases had no gene match. This CDR3 comprises 13 residues. The germline gives CDR1 SGHAT, CDR2 FQDESV (reference sequence). This CDR3 reads CASSTGVGNGYTF. In DNA form, the CDR3 reads TGTGCCAGCAGCACAGGGGTCGGTAATGGCTACACCTTC.

The V gene is TRBV2, the J gene TRBJ1-1; D unresolved. Trimming left V 5 bases short and J 1 base short, with 11 bases between. CDR1 and CDR2 (germline): SNHLY, FYNNEI. The CDR3 contains 14 residues. The CDR3 region is CASSSPTANTEAFF. The CDR3 bases are TGTGCCAGCAGTTCCCCCACAGCGAACACTGAAGCTTTCTTT.

The CDR3 coding sequence is TGTGCCAGCAGCCCGGGACAGGGACCCACTGAAGCTTTCTTT. It is translated as CASSPGQGPTEAFF. The chain uses TRBV7-9 and TRBJ1-1; 9 nucleotides match TRBD1. Germline CDR1 is SEHNR and CDR2 is FQNEAQ (reference sequence). Losses at the gene ends were 5 bases for V and 4 bases for J; bases not matched to a gene: 5. This CDR3 spans 14 amino acids.

The chain recombines TRBV27 with TRBJ1-1, with unresolved D. CDR1 is MNHEY and CDR2 is SMNVEV in the germline V gene (reference sequence). The V gene lost 4 bases and the J gene lost 0 bases, with 15 bases spanning the gap. The length of the CDR3 is 16 residues. The CDR3 reads CASSSVRAEVNTEAFF. CDR3 bases: TGTGCCAGCAGTTCTGTCCGGGCGGAGGTGAACACTGAAGCTTTCTTT.

The chain combines TRBV7-2 with TRBJ2-7; the match to TRBD1 covers 10 bases. Trimming removed 3 bases from V and 7 bases from J; junction bases left unmatched: 6. From germline, CDR1 is SGHTA and CDR2 FQGNSA. The CDR3 extends over 14 amino acids. CDR3: CASSFGGQGREQYF. The CDR3 DNA reads TGTGCCAGCAGCTTTGGGGGACAGGGGAGGGAGCAGTACTTC.

The chain joins TRBV15 to TRBJ1-6; 9 bases match TRBD1. Unmatched junction bases numbered 3, after V lost 2 bases and J lost 7 bases. The germline gives CDR1 LNHNV, CDR2 YYDKDF (reference sequence). This CDR3 has 15 residues. CDR3 amino acids: CATSRTGTGNSPLHF. Written as DNA, the CDR3 is TGTGCCACCAGCAGAACCGGGACAGGGAATTCACCCCTCCACTTT.

The chain uses TRBV5-6 and TRBJ1-1; the D gene is possibly TRBD1 (5 bases). V lost 0 bases, J lost 0 bases, and 12 bases lay in between. Germline CDR1 reads SGHDT; CDR2 reads YYEEEE. The CDR3 totals 16 residues. The CDR3 sequence: CASSLAQGLMNTEAFF. CDR3 nucleotide sequence: TGTGCCAGCAGCTTGGCGCAGGGTCTCATGAACACTGAAGCTTTCTTT.

This clone showed up just a few times. The V call is TRBV5-1, the J call TRBJ1-1; D is possibly TRBD1 (5 bases). Trimming pared 1 base from V and 7 bases from J, leaving 17 bases between. CDR3 size: 15 residues. In germline, CDR1 is SGHRS, CDR2 YFSETQ. CDR3 loop: CASSLFKVQDGEAFF. CDR3 in DNA: TGCGCCAGCAGCTTGTTCAAGGTACAGGATGGTGAAGCTTTCTTT.

The chain links TRBV7-9 to TRBJ2-1, with TRBD1 matching 7 bases. The CDR3 spans 16 residues. V lost 4 bases to trimming and J lost 4 bases; unmatched junction nucleotides: 10. The germline V gene encodes CDR1 SEHNR and CDR2 FQNEAQ (reference sequence). For the CDR3, the DNA is TGTGCCAGCAGCTCGAAGACAGGGATGCCTTACAATGAGCAGTTCTTC. This sequence encodes CASSSKTGMPYNEQFF.

CDR3 DNA sequence: TGTGCCAGCAGCTTAGCCGGGACAGGGTATGACGAGCAGTACTTC. This sequence encodes CASSLAGTGYDEQYF. The chain has TRBV7-2 and TRBJ2-7, with TRBD1 identical over 9 bases. V was clipped by 0 bases and J by 5 bases; unmatched bases: 5. From germline, CDR1 is SGHTA and CDR2 FQGNSA. The CDR3 length is 15 residues.

This clone was recorded only once. This chain joins TRBV5-5 and TRBJ1-1; D gene unclear. V was clipped by 4 bases and J by 6 bases, with 16 bases between them. This CDR3 is built from 14 residues. CDR1 and CDR2 from the germline V gene are SGHKS and YYEKEE (reference sequence). This chain's CDR3 is CASSRRVERAEAFF. CDR3 nucleotide sequence: TGTGCCAGCAGCCGCCGGGTAGAGCGCGCTGAAGCTTTCTTT.